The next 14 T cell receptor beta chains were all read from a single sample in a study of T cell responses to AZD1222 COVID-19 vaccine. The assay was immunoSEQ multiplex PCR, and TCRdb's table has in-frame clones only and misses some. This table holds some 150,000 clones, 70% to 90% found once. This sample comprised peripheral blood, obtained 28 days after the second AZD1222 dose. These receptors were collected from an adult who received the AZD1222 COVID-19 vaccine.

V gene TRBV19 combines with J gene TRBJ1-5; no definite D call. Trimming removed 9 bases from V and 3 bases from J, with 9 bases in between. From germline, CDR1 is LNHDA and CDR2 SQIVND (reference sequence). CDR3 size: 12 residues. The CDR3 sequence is CASAPYNQPQHF. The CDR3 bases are TGTGCCAGCGCGCCTTACAATCAGCCCCAGCATTTT. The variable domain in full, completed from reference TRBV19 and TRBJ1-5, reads DGGITQSPKYLFRKEGQNVTLSCEQNLNHDAMYWYRQDPGQGLRLIYYSQIVNDFQKGDIAEGYSVSREKKESFPLTVTSAQKNPTAFYLCASAPYNQPQHFGDGTRLSIL.

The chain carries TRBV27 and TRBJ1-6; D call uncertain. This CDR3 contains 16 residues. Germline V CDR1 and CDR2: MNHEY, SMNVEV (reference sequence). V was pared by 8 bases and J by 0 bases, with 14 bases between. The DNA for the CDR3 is TGTGCCAGCCACTCTACAGCGAGCTCCTATAATTCACCCCTCCACTTT. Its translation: CASHSTASSYNSPLHF.

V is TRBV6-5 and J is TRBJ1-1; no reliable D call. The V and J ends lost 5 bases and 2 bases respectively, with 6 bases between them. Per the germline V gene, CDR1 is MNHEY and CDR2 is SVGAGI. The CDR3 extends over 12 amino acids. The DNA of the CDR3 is TGTGCCAGCAGTATGAAAAACACTGAAGCTTTCTTT. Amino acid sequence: CASSMKNTEAFF.

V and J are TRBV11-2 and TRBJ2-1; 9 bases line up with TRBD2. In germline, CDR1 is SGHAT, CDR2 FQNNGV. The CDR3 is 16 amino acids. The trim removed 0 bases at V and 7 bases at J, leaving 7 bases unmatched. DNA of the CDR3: TGTGCCAGCAGCTTAGATCGAGGTAGCGGGGGTAATGAGCAGTTCTTC. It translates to CASSLDRGSGGNEQFF.

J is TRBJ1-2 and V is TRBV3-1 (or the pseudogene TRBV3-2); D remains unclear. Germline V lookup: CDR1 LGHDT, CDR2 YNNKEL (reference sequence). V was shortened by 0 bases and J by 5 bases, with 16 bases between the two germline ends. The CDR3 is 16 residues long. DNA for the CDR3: TGTGCCAGCAGCCAAGAAGGGCAAGTCGGGGATTATGGCTACACCTTC. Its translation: CASSQEGQVGDYGYTF.

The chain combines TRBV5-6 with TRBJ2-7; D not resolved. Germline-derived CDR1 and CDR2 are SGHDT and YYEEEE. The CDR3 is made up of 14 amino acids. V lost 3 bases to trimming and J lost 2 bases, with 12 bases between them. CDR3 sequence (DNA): TGTGCCAGCAGCTGGAAGGCAGGAGCCTACGAGCAGTACTTC. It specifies CASSWKAGAYEQYF.

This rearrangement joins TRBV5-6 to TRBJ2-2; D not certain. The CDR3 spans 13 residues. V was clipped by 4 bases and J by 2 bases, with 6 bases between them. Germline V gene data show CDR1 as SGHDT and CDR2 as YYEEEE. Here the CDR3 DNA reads TGTGCCAGCAGCCCCGGCAACACCGGGGAGCTGTTTTTT. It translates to CASSPGNTGELFF.

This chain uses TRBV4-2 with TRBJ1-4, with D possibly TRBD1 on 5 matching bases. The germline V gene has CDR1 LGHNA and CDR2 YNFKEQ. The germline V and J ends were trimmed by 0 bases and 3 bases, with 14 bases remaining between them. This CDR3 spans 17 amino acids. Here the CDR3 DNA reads TGTGCCAGCAGCCAAGATCGGAGGAGGGGTCCTAATGAAAAACTGTTTTTT. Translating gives CASSQDRRRGPNEKLFF.

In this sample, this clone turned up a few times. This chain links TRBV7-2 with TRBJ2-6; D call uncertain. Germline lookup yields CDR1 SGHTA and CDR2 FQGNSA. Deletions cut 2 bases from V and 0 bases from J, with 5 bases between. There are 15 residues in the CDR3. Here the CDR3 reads CASSLSVSGANVLTF. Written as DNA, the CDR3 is TGTGCCAGCAGCTTAAGCGTCTCTGGGGCCAACGTCCTGACTTTC.

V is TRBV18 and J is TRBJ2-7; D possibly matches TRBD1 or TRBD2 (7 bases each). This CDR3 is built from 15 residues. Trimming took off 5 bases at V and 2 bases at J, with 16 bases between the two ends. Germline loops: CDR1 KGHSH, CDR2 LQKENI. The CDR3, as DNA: TGTGCCAGCTCAACCACAGGGGAGGGGCCCTACGAGCAGTACTTC. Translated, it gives CASSTTGEGPYEQYF. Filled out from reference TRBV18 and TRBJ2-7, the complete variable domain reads NAGVMQNPRHLVRRRGQEARLRCSPMKGHSHVYWYRQLPEEGLKFMVYLQKENIIDESGMPKERFSAEFPKEGPSILRIQQVVRGDSAAYFCASSTTGEGPYEQYFGPGTRLTVT.

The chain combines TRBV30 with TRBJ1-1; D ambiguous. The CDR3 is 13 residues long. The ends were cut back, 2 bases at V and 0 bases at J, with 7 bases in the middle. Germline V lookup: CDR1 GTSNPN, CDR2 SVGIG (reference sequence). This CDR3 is CAWSTLMNTEAFF. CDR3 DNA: TGTGCCTGGAGTACTCTTATGAACACTGAAGCTTTCTTT.

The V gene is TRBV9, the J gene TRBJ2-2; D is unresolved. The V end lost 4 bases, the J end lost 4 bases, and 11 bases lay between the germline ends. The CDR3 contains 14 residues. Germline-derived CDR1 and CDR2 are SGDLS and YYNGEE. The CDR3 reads CASSTWGGTGELFF. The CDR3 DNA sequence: TGTGCCAGCAGCACCTGGGGTGGCACCGGGGAGCTGTTTTTT.

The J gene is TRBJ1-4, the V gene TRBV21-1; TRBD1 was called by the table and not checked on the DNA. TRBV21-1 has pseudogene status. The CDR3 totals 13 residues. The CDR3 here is CATHGGLIEKLFF. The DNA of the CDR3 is TGTGCCACCCACGGTGGGCTGATAGAAAAACTGTTTTTT.

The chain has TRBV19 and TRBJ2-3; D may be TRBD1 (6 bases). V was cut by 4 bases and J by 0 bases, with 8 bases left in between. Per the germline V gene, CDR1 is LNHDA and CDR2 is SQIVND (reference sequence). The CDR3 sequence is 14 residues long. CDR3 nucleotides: TGTGCCAGTAGTAGGGGACAAAGCACAGATACGCAGTATTTT. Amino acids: CASSRGQSTDTQYF.